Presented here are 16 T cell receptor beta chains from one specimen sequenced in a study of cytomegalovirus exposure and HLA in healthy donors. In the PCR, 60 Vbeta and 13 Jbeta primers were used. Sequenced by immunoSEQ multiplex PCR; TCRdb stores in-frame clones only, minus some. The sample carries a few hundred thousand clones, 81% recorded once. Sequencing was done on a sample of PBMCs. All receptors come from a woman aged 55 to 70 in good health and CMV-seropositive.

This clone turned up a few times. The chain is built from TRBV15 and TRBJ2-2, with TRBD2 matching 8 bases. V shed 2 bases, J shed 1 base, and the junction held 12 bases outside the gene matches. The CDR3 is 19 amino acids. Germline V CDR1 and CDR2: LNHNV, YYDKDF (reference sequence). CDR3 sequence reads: CATSRIPGRAAENTGELFF. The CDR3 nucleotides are TGTGCCACCAGCAGAATCCCCGGGAGGGCAGCGGAGAACACCGGGGAGCTGTTTTTT.

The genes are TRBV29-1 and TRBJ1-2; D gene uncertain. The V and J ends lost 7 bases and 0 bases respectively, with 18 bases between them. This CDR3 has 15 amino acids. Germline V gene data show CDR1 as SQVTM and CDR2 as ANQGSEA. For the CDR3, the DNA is TGCAGCGCCATGGGATTAGCGGACCCTAACTATGGCTACACCTTC. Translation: CSAMGLADPNYGYTF.

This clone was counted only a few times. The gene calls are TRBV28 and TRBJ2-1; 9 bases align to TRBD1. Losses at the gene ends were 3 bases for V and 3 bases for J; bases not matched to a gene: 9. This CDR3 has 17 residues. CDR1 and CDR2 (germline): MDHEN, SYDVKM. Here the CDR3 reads CASSLDRGKASYNEQFF. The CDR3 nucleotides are TGTGCCAGCAGTTTGGACAGGGGAAAAGCGAGCTACAATGAGCAGTTCTTC.

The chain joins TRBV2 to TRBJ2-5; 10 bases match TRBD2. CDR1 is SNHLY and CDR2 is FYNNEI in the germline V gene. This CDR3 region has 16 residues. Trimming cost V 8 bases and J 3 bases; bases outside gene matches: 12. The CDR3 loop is CASQSGRAGLKETQYF. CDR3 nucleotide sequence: TGTGCCAGCCAAAGCGGGAGGGCCGGACTGAAAGAGACCCAGTACTTC.

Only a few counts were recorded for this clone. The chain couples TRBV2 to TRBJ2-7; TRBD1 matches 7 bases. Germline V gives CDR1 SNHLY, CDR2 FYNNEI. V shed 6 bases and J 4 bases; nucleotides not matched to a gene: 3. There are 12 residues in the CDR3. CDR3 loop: CASRTGFYEQYF. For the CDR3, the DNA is TGTGCCAGCAGGACAGGGTTTTACGAGCAGTACTTC.

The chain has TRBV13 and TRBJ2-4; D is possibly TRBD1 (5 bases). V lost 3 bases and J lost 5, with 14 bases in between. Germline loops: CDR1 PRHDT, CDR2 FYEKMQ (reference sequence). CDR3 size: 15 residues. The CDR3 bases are TGTGCCAGCAGCTTTCAGGGTTCGGGCGAAAACATTCAGTACTTC. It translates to CASSFQGSGENIQYF. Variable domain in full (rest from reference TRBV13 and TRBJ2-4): AAGVIQSPRHLIKEKRETATLKCYPIPRHDTVYWYQQGPGQDPQFLISFYEKMQSDKGSIPDRFSAQQFSDYHSELNMSSLELGDSALYFCASSFQGSGENIQYFGAGTRLSVL.

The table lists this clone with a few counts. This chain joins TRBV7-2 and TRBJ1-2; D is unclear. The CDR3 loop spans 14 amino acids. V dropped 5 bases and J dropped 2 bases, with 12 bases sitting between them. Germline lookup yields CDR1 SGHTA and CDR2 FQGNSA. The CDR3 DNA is TGTGCCAGCAGCCAACAGACCCGGAACTATGGCTACACCTTC. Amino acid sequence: CASSQQTRNYGYTF.

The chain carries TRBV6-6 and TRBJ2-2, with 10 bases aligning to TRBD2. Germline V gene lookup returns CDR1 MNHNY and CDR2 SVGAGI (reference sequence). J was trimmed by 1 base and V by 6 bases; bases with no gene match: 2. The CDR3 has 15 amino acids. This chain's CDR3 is CASSRLAGNTGELFF. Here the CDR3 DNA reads TGTGCCAGCAGCCGACTAGCGGGGAACACCGGGGAGCTGTTTTTT.

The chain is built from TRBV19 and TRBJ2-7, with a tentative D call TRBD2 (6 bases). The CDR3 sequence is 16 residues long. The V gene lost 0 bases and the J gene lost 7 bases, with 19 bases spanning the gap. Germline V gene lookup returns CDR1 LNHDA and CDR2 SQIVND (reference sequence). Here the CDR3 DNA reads TGTGCCAGTAGTATAGAGGCGGGATGGGCCTCGAGGGAGCAGTACTTC. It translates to CASSIEAGWASREQYF.

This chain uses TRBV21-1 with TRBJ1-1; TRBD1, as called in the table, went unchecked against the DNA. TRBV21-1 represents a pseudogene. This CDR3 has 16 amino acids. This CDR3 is CASSTKAQGANTEAFF. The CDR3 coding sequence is TGTGCCAGCAGCACCAAGGCTCAGGGGGCGAACACTGAAGCTTTCTTT.

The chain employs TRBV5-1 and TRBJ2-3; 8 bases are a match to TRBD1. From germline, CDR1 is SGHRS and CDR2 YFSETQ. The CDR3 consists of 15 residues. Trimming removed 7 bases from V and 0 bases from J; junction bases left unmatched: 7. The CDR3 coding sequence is TGCGCCAGCCGGTCGACAGGGGCGAGCACAGATACGCAGTATTTT. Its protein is CASRSTGASTDTQYF.

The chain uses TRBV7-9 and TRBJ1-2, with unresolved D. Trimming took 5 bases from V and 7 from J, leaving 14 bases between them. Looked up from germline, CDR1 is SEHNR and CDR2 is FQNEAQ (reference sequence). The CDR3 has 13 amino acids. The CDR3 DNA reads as TGTGCCAGCAGCCCACAGTATTCCAGTGGCTACACCTTC. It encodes CASSPQYSSGYTF.

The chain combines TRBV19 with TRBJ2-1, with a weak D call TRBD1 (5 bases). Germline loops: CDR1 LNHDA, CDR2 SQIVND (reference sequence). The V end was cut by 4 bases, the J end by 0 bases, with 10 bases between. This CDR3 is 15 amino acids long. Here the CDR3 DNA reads TGTGCCAGTAGTAGGCAGGGTAACTCCTACAATGAGCAGTTCTTC. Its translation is CASSRQGNSYNEQFF. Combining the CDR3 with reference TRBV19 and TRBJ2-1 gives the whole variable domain DGGITQSPKYLFRKEGQNVTLSCEQNLNHDAMYWYRQDPGQGLRLIYYSQIVNDFQKGDIAEGYSVSREKKESFPLTVTSAQKNPTAFYLCASSRQGNSYNEQFFGPGTRLTVL.

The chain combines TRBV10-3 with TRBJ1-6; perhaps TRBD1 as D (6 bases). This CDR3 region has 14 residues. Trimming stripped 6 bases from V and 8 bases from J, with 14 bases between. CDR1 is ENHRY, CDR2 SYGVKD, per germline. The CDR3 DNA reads TGTGCCATCAGAGGGGGACGAGGGGATTCACCCCTCCACTTT. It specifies CAIRGGRGDSPLHF.

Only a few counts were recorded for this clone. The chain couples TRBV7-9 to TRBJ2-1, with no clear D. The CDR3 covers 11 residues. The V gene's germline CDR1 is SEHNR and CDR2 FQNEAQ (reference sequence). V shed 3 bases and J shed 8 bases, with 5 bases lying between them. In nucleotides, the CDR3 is TGTGCCAGCAGCTTCCGGGATGAGCAGTTCTTC. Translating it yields CASSFRDEQFF.

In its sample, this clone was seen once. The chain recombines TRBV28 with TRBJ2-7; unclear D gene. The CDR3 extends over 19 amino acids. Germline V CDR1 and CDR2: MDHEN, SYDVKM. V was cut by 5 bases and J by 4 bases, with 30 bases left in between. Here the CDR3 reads CASSPDLRPFGPAPYEQYF. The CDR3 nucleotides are TGTGCCAGCAGTCCCGACCTCCGTCCTTTTGGGCCAGCCCCTTACGAGCAGTACTTC.